The 31 T cell receptor beta chains below all came from one sample that was sequenced in a study of radiation and T cells in renal cell carcinoma. Time point denoted: blood 2 weeks post-SBRT. Treatment given: 15 Gy SBRT to primary tumor, nephrectomy 4 weeks later. Measured with immunoSEQ multiplex PCR; TCRdb has only the in-frame clones, and not every one. The table includes roughly 150,000 clones, approximately 86% detected once. The input for sequencing was blood, taken from a patient whose treatment included radiotherapy and nephrectomy. These receptors came from a woman between 45 and 60 years old with renal cell carcinoma.

This chain joins TRBV10-3 and TRBJ1-1, with a weak D call TRBD1 (5 bases). The CDR3 consists of 15 residues. Looked up from germline, CDR1 is ENHRY and CDR2 is SYGVKD. Trimming left V 9 bases short and J 3 bases short, with 20 bases between. This CDR3 is CAMKRDWEDYTEAFF. The CDR3 DNA is TGTGCCATGAAGAGGGACTGGGAAGATTACACTGAAGCTTTCTTT.

V gene TRBV4-3 combines with J gene TRBJ2-7, with a possible D match to TRBD2 (6 bases). V dropped 0 bases and J dropped 4 bases, with 25 bases sitting between them. Germline V CDR1 and CDR2: LGHNA, YSLEER. The CDR3 sequence is 19 residues long. CDR3 DNA sequence: TGCGCCAGCAGCCAAGAGAGTGGAGGGGTCACCTTCTCCATTTACGAGCAGTACTTC. Its translation is CASSQESGGVTFSIYEQYF.

The chain recombines TRBV11-3 with TRBJ2-1, with 9 bases that match TRBD2. The V and J ends lost 4 bases and 6 bases, in that order; junction bases with no gene match: 7. The CDR3 totals 15 residues. Per the germline V gene, CDR1 is SGHNT and CDR2 is YENEEA. CDR3 in DNA: TGTGCCAGCAGCTCACTAGCGGGCGGCTTCAATGAGCAGTTCTTC. This encodes CASSSLAGGFNEQFF.

This rearrangement joins TRBV18 to TRBJ1-5; 7 bases map to TRBD1. CDR3 size: 13 residues. V dropped 5 bases and J dropped 8; count of bases not matched to a gene: 6. Germline CDR1 reads KGHSH; CDR2 reads LQKENI. The CDR3 nucleotides are TGTGCCAGCTCATCCGACAGGGCTGAGCCCCAGCATTTT. Protein: CASSSDRAEPQHF.

V usage is TRBV5-4 and J usage is TRBJ2-5, with 8 bases fitting TRBD1. This CDR3 has 14 residues. V gave up 4 bases and J gave up 1 base; unmatched junction bases: 3. Germline assignment: CDR1 SGHNT and CDR2 YYREEE (reference sequence). CDR3 amino acids: CASSRDRSQETQYF. CDR3 coding DNA: TGTGCCAGCAGCCGGGACAGGAGCCAAGAGACCCAGTACTTC.

V and J are TRBV4-2 and TRBJ2-3; TRBD1 is a possible D gene (6 bases). With 4 bases removed from V and 5 bases from J, the gap between germline ends came to 22 bases. This CDR3 contains 17 residues. CDR1 LGHNA and CDR2 YNFKEQ come from the germline V gene. Here the CDR3 DNA reads TGTGCCAGCAGCCCCTTCCCCTGGACAGCTACGGAAGATACGCAGTATTTT. As protein: CASSPFPWTATEDTQYF.

The chain recombines TRBV9 with TRBJ2-7; D is perhaps TRBD2 (5 bases). Germline CDR1 reads SGDLS; CDR2 reads YYNGEE. There are 17 residues in the CDR3. Trimming pared 0 bases from V and 2 bases from J, leaving 18 bases between. The CDR3 protein is CASSVGAPTRYPYEQYF. CDR3 DNA sequence: TGTGCCAGCAGCGTAGGTGCCCCCACTAGATATCCCTACGAGCAGTACTTC.

The V call is TRBV10-1, the J call TRBJ2-3; D call uncertain. The V gene lost 3 bases and the J gene lost 2 bases, with 9 bases spanning the gap. The CDR3 runs 14 residues. Germline CDR1 and CDR2: WNHNN and SYGVQD (reference sequence). The CDR3 reads CASSDPGPTDTQYF. As DNA, the CDR3 is TGCGCCAGCAGTGACCCCGGCCCCACAGATACGCAGTATTTT.

This CDR3 reads CASRSLARIDYEQYF. The CDR3 DNA reads as TGTGCCAGCAGGTCCCTAGCGCGGATCGATTACGAGCAGTACTTC. The gene calls are TRBV2 and TRBJ2-7; TRBD2 might be the D (6 bases). Trimming removed 6 bases at V and 4 bases at J, with 19 bases between. Germline values: CDR1 SNHLY, CDR2 FYNNEI. The CDR3 runs 15 residues.

V gene TRBV6-5 combines with J gene TRBJ1-1; D might be TRBD1 (5 bases). CDR1 is MNHEY, CDR2 SVGAGI, per germline. The CDR3 sequence is 13 residues long. Trimming took 4 bases from V and 4 from J, leaving 10 bases between them. The CDR3 loop is CASSSQGFTEAFF. CDR3 coding DNA: TGTGCCAGCAGTTCTCAGGGTTTCACTGAAGCTTTCTTT.

The rearrangement joins TRBV4-3 to TRBJ2-1; the D is unclear. CDR1 is LGHNA, CDR2 YSLEER, per germline. The CDR3 totals 15 residues. The ends were cut back, 0 bases at V and 1 base at J, with 7 bases in the middle. CDR3 nucleotide sequence: TGCGCCAGCAGCCAAGAGCGTCGGTCCTACAATGAGCAGTTCTTC. It codes for CASSQERRSYNEQFF.

This clone occurred once. The chain recombines TRBV19 with TRBJ2-1; 10 bases are a match to TRBD2. The V and J ends lost 2 bases and 9 bases, in that order; junction bases with no gene match: 4. The CDR3 consists of 14 residues. The V gene's germline CDR1 is LNHDA and CDR2 SQIVND (reference sequence). DNA of the CDR3: TGTGCCAGTAGTATACAGCGGGGGGGCCTTGAGCAGTTCTTC. Translation gives CASSIQRGGLEQFF.

This clone was picked up one time. The V call is TRBV10-1, the J call TRBJ1-5; D is perhaps TRBD1 (6 bases). The V and J ends lost 0 bases and 6 bases respectively, with 9 bases between them. CDR1 is WNHNN, CDR2 SYGVQD, per germline (reference sequence). The CDR3 extends over 14 amino acids. The CDR3 here is CASSESGDTQPQHF. CDR3 sequence (DNA): TGCGCCAGCAGTGAGTCAGGGGACACTCAGCCCCAGCATTTT.

The rearrangement joins TRBV5-4 to TRBJ1-1, with D possibly being TRBD1 (5 bases). CDR1 and CDR2 from the germline V gene are SGHNT and YYREEE (reference sequence). V lost 0 bases and J lost 2, with 8 bases in between. This CDR3 comprises 14 residues. The CDR3 DNA is TGTGCCAGCAGCTTGGGAGGGGATAACACTGAAGCTTTCTTT. Its protein is CASSLGGDNTEAFF.

The chain employs TRBV15 and TRBJ1-3; D call uncertain. With 1 base removed from V and 8 bases from J, the gap between germline ends came to 15 bases. The CDR3 loop spans 15 amino acids. The V gene's germline CDR1 is LNHNV and CDR2 YYDKDF (reference sequence). In DNA, the CDR3 is TGTGCCACCAGCAGAGCCGCATTCTCAGCGGACACCATATATTTT. It encodes CATSRAAFSADTIYF.

The chain carries TRBV19 and TRBJ1-4; D not resolved. The CDR3 has 14 residues. The germline V gene has CDR1 LNHDA and CDR2 SQIVND (reference sequence). Between the trimmed V and J ends, which lost 3 bases and 4 bases, there was a span of 9 bases. The CDR3 nucleotides are TGTGCCAGTAGTATGATGTCAGTTAATGAAAAACTGTTTTTT. Translating gives CASSMMSVNEKLFF.

A few counts support this clone. A read error may produce the germline difference seen at one junction end. CDR3: CASSLEQGSFEQYF. The CDR3 DNA sequence: TGCGCCAGCAGCTTGGAACAGGGATCCTTCGAGCAGTACTTC. The J gene is TRBJ2-7, the V gene TRBV5-1; a weak D match, TRBD1 (6 bases). Germline lookup yields CDR1 SGHRS and CDR2 YFSETQ. CDR3 length: 14 amino acids.

CDR3 nucleotides: TGCGCCAGCAGCCAACTGACAGAGGCCGGGGAGCTGTTTTTT. This translates into CASSQLTEAGELFF. The rearrangement uses TRBV5-1 and TRBJ2-2; perhaps TRBD1 as D (5 bases). CDR3 length: 14 residues. V was pared by 4 bases and J by 6 bases, with 13 bases between. CDR1 and CDR2 from the germline V gene are SGHRS and YFSETQ.

This clone was counted once. The chain employs TRBV15 and TRBJ2-1, with TRBD2 identical over 14 bases. The CDR3 runs 14 residues. The germline CDR1 and CDR2 sequences are LNHNV and YYDKDF (reference sequence). V lost 11 bases to trimming and J lost 7 bases; unmatched junction nucleotides: 7. This CDR3 is CAASGLAGENEQFF. The CDR3, as DNA: TGTGCCGCGTCGGGACTAGCGGGGGAGAATGAGCAGTTCTTC.

V usage is TRBV18 and J usage is TRBJ1-3, with unresolved D. CDR1 KGHSH and CDR2 LQKENI come from the germline V gene. V lost 4 bases, J lost 4 bases, and 17 bases lay in between. This CDR3 has 16 amino acids. The CDR3 DNA follows: TGTGCCAGCTCACGTCTCCTCGCTCGGCAGGGAAACACCATATATTTT. Protein sequence: CASSRLLARQGNTIYF. The full variable domain, completed using reference TRBV18 and TRBJ1-3, is NAGVMQNPRHLVRRRGQEARLRCSPMKGHSHVYWYRQLPEEGLKFMVYLQKENIIDESGMPKERFSAEFPKEGPSILRIQQVVRGDSAAYFCASSRLLARQGNTIYFGEGSWLTVV.

The chain recombines TRBV5-4 with TRBJ2-1; TRBD1 matches 10 bases. J was trimmed by 4 bases and V by 4 bases; bases with no gene match: 8. In germline, CDR1 is SGHNT, CDR2 YYREEE (reference sequence). The CDR3 covers 16 residues. For the CDR3, the DNA is TGTGCCAGCAGCACCCGACAGGGGGCAAATTACAATGAGCAGTTCTTC. It translates to CASSTRQGANYNEQFF. The entire variable domain, with the rest obtained from reference TRBV5-4 and TRBJ2-1, is as follows: ETGVTQSPTHLIKTRGQQVTLRCSSQSGHNTVSWYQQALGQGPQFIFQYYREEENGRGNFPPRFSGLQFPNYSSELNVNALELDDSALYLCASSTRQGANYNEQFFGPGTRLTVL.

A word on this clone: A read error may account for a junction end that differs from germline. This chain links TRBV10-3 with TRBJ2-1; a weak D match, TRBD2 (5 bases). The germline V gene has CDR1 ENHRY and CDR2 SYGVKD. This CDR3 is built from 14 residues. CDR3: CAISRGSSHNEQFF. The CDR3 DNA reads as TGTGCCATTTCCCGGGGTAGCTCCCACAATGAGCAGTTCTTC.

The rearrangement links TRBV12-2 to TRBJ1-6; TRBD1 is taken as the D call from the table, unchecked against the DNA. TRBV12-2 is reported as a pseudogene. CDR3 length: 19 amino acids. The CDR3 region is CASRLALRKDTPTNSPLHF. CDR3 nucleotide sequence: TGTGCAAGTCGCTTAGCCCTACGTAAAGACACACCCACTAATTCACCCCTCCACTTT.

This clone was recorded a few times. V gene TRBV7-9 combines with J gene TRBJ2-2; D remains ambiguous. This CDR3 contains 19 residues. Germline V gene lookup returns CDR1 SEHNR and CDR2 FQNEAQ (reference sequence). The V end lost 5 bases, the J end lost 2 bases, and 24 bases lay between the germline ends. CDR3 nucleotides: TGTGCCAGCAGCCCACCAAGTTTTATGTGGGCGACCAACACCGGGGAGCTGTTTTTT. Translating gives CASSPPSFMWATNTGELFF.

J is TRBJ2-3 and V is TRBV5-8; D remains unclear. The CDR3 consists of 15 residues. In germline, CDR1 is SGHTS, CDR2 YDEGEE. V was trimmed by 1 base and J by 0 bases, leaving 9 bases between them. CDR3 coding DNA: TGTGCCAGCAGCTTGTCCAGCGCAAGCACAGATACGCAGTATTTT. Protein sequence: CASSLSSASTDTQYF.

This clone occurred once. The chain is built from TRBV6-1 and TRBJ1-4; 8 positions agree with TRBD1. Germline CDR1 is MNHNS and CDR2 is SASEGT. V was clipped by 8 bases and J by 3 bases; unmatched bases: 5. The CDR3 has 14 amino acids. CDR3 in DNA: TGTGCCAGCGGGATGACAGGGGCTAATGAAAAACTGTTTTTT. Translating it yields CASGMTGANEKLFF.

The chain employs TRBV7-6 and TRBJ2-5, with TRBD1 matching 9 bases. The J segment lost 5 bases and the V segment lost 5 bases, leaving 6 bases of the junction unmatched. Germline V gene lookup returns CDR1 SGHVS and CDR2 FNYEAQ. The CDR3 is made up of 14 amino acids. CDR3 sequence reads: CASSLQGAHETQYF. The CDR3 DNA follows: TGTGCCAGCAGCCTACAGGGGGCTCACGAGACCCAGTACTTC.

This chain uses TRBV6-5 with TRBJ1-4; possible D gene TRBD1, 5 bases. This CDR3 is built from 15 residues. CDR1 is MNHEY and CDR2 is SVGAGI in the germline V gene. Trimming stripped 6 bases from V and 7 bases from J, with 18 bases between. The CDR3 loop is CASRTGEGRVEKLFF. The CDR3 nucleotides read TGTGCCAGCAGGACCGGGGAGGGGCGCGTTGAAAAACTGTTTTTT.

The V and J genes are TRBV6-1 and TRBJ2-7; TRBD1 is a possible D gene (6 bases). The CDR3 consists of 12 residues. Germline values: CDR1 MNHNS, CDR2 SASEGT. The V and J ends lost 11 bases and 6 bases respectively, with 17 bases between them. CDR3 residues: CALRTDLSEQYF. DNA for the CDR3: TGTGCCCTACGGACAGATTTGTCCGAGCAGTACTTC.

The rearrangement links TRBV29-1 to TRBJ2-1; D is uncertain. From germline, CDR1 is SQVTM and CDR2 ANQGSEA. The CDR3 runs 14 residues. V lost 6 bases and J lost 0, with 12 bases in between. Written as DNA, the CDR3 is TGCAGCGTCCTGAAGAGGAGCTCCTACAATGAGCAGTTCTTC. Translation gives CSVLKRSSYNEQFF.

The chain employs TRBV5-1 and TRBJ1-2; D is undetermined. Germline loops: CDR1 SGHRS, CDR2 YFSETQ. This CDR3 spans 11 amino acids. V was cut by 0 bases and J by 8 bases, with 5 bases left in between. The CDR3 here is CASSLEGGYTF. The CDR3 coding sequence is TGCGCCAGCAGCTTGGAAGGGGGCTACACCTTC.